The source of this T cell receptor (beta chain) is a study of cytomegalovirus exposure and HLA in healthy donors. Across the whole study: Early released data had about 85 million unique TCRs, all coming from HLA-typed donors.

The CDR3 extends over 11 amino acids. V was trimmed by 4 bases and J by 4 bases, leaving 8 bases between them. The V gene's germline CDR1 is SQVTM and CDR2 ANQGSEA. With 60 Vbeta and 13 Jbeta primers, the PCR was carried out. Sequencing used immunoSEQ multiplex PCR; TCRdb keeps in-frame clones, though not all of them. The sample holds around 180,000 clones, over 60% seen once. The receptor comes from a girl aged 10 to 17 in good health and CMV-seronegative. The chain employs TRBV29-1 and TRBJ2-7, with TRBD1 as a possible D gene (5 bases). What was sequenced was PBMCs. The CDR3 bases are TGCAGCGTTGGACGACAGTACGAGCAGTACTTC. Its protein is CSVGRQYEQYF.